This TCR beta chain was sequenced for a study of technical replicates of blood from a few donors. The table came from immunoSEQ multiplex PCR; TCRdb's copy has only in-frame clones and leaves some out. The sample lists roughly 60,000 clones; about nine tenths were seen once. This CDR3 is built from 16 residues. V lost 1 base and J lost 1; bases outside the gene matches: 6. Germline V gene sequence: CDR1 LNHNV, CDR2 YYDKDF (reference sequence). V gene TRBV15 combines with J gene TRBJ1-1, with 7 bases that match TRBD1. Sequencing used PBMCs. The sequence was collected from a human donor in good health. Some clones in this sample may be carry-over from other donors' samples. Here the CDR3 reads CATSRGRQGANTEAFF. The CDR3 coding sequence is TGTGCCACCAGCAGAGGACGACAGGGTGCGAACACTGAAGCTTTCTTT.